The 15 T cell receptor beta chains listed next were all sequenced from one sample in a study of blood T cells in healthy people across ages. A second PCR of about 7 to 12 cycles used a sample-barcoded 5' primer and a J-beta primer mix. One entry per CDR3 protein results from TCRdb running MiXCR on the 5' RACE reads. The data contain hundreds of thousands of distinct CDR3 sequences, 45% to 70% of them seen just once; the ten biggest clones take up around 25%. Sequences were obtained from blood. All receptors derive from a man aged 35 to 55 in good health.

This clonotype was observed a handful of times. The CDR3 region is CASSLALAYEQYF. The CDR3 DNA follows: TGTGCCAGCAGCTTAGCCCTAGCATACGAGCAGTACTTC. V is TRBV7-2 and J is TRBJ2-7, with a possible D match to TRBD2 (5 bases). Per germline, CDR1 SGHTA and CDR2 FQGNSA. The V and J ends lost 0 bases and 4 bases respectively, with 7 bases between them. This CDR3 spans 13 amino acids.

CDR3 sequence: CASSLAGAANEQFF. CDR3 bases: TGTGCCAGCAGCTTGGCGGGGGCGGCCAATGAGCAGTTCTTC. The chain couples TRBV7-9 to TRBJ2-1, with D perhaps matching TRBD2 (7 bases). Germline loops: CDR1 SEHNR, CDR2 FQNEAQ (reference sequence). This CDR3 is built from 14 residues. V lost 3 bases, J lost 6 bases, and 12 bases lay in between.

About this clonotype: An end of the junction does not agree with germline; a read error may underlie this. The rearrangement joins TRBV7-7 to TRBJ2-1, with D possibly matching TRBD2 (7 bases). Germline V lookup: CDR1 SSHAT, CDR2 FNYEAQ (reference sequence). This CDR3 is built from 17 residues. In DNA, the CDR3 is TGTGCTAGCAGCTTAGGGATAGCGCGCGGGGGCCAAAATGAGCAGTTCTTC. This translates into CASSLGIARGGQNEQFF.

The gene calls are TRBV5-6 and TRBJ1-2, with a weak D call TRBD1 (6 bases). The CDR3 runs to 12 residues. V lost 4 bases to trimming and J lost 8 bases, with 12 bases between them. CDR1 SGHDT and CDR2 YYEEEE come from the germline V gene. CDR3 in amino acids: CASSRTARGYTF. Here the CDR3 DNA reads TGTGCCAGCAGCCGGACAGCCAGAGGCTACACCTTC.

The CDR3 loop reads CASSRDLRTDTQYF. CDR3 nucleotides: TGTGCCAGTAGTAGGGACTTACGCACAGATACGCAGTATTTT. This sequence joins TRBV19 and TRBJ2-3; D is perhaps TRBD2 (6 bases). Per germline, CDR1 LNHDA and CDR2 SQIVND (reference sequence). V shed 4 bases and J shed 1 base, with 9 bases lying between them. This CDR3 has 14 residues.

This chain uses TRBV5-6 with TRBJ1-5; no reliable D call. In germline, CDR1 is SGHDT, CDR2 YYEEEE. The ends were cut back, 2 bases at V and 3 bases at J, with 9 bases in the middle. This CDR3 has 14 residues. The CDR3 here is CASSFSGANQPQHF. For the CDR3, the DNA is TGTGCCAGCAGCTTCTCGGGAGCCAATCAGCCCCAGCATTTT.

In its sample, this clonotype was seen many times. The genes are TRBV5-1 and TRBJ2-7, with D possibly being TRBD2 (6 bases). The germline gives CDR1 SGHRS, CDR2 YFSETQ. V dropped 2 bases and J dropped 1 base, with 7 bases sitting between them. The CDR3 is made up of 13 amino acids. The CDR3: CASSFAGSYEQYF. CDR3 coding DNA: TGCGCCAGCAGCTTCGCGGGATCCTACGAGCAGTACTTC.

The rearrangement joins TRBV25-1 to TRBJ2-4, with 10 nucleotides matching TRBD1. The J call is doubtful: the DNA matches TRBJ2-7 better. The germline CDR1 and CDR2 sequences are MGHDK and SYGVNS. The CDR3 is made up of 15 amino acids. This CDR3 is CASSENRGTGVEQYF. The CDR3 DNA reads as TGTGCCAGCAGTGAAAATCGAGGGACAGGGGTCGAGCAGTACTTC.

This clonotype has a handful of counts. The chain has TRBV27 and TRBJ2-7; D might be TRBD2 (5 bases). The CDR3 loop spans 13 amino acids. V lost 10 bases, J lost 3 bases, and 16 bases lay in between. CDR1 MNHEY and CDR2 SMNVEV come from the germline V gene (reference sequence). CDR3 region: CATLGLKNYEQYF. For the CDR3, the DNA is TGTGCCACCCTTGGACTGAAAAACTACGAGCAGTACTTC.

The J gene is TRBJ2-3, the V gene TRBV5-1; no reliable D call. The germline gives CDR1 SGHRS, CDR2 YFSETQ. V gave up 4 bases and J gave up 4 bases, with 10 bases separating them. The CDR3 contains 13 residues. The CDR3: CASSAEFADTQYF. The CDR3 DNA sequence: TGCGCCAGCAGCGCTGAGTTTGCAGATACGCAGTATTTT.

The chain uses TRBV7-2 and TRBJ2-3; D is perhaps TRBD1 (6 bases). This CDR3 region has 15 residues. Germline CDR1 reads SGHTA; CDR2 reads FQGNSA. Trimming cost V 2 bases and J 6 bases, with 15 bases left between them. The DNA for the CDR3 is TGTGCCAGCAGCTTAACCCAGGACAGCAAGGATACGCAGTATTTT. Protein: CASSLTQDSKDTQYF.

The genes are TRBV7-6 and TRBJ2-1; D gene ambiguous. The CDR3 runs to 14 residues. CDR1 is SGHVS and CDR2 is FNYEAQ in the germline V gene. Trimming removed 1 base from V and 7 bases from J, with 11 bases in between. This chain's CDR3 is CASSLVGSTNEQFF. The DNA of the CDR3 is TGTGCCAGCAGCTTAGTAGGTAGCACGAATGAGCAGTTCTTC.

The gene calls are TRBV18 and TRBJ1-5; 10 bases line up with TRBD1. The CDR3 has 16 residues. Germline V gives CDR1 KGHSH, CDR2 LQKENI. V lost 2 bases and J lost 7; bases outside the gene matches: 8. CDR3 bases: TGTGCCAGCTCACCAGGGAGACAGGGGGCTGGACAGCCCCAGCATTTT. Translation: CASSPGRQGAGQPQHF.

The chain recombines TRBV2 with TRBJ2-7, with TRBD1 matching 9 bases. Germline V gives CDR1 SNHLY, CDR2 FYNNEI. After removal of 6 bases from V and 6 bases from J, the junction contained 18 bases not matched to a gene. The CDR3 spans 17 residues. CDR3 residues: CASSENRGQGVPSEQYF. In DNA, the CDR3 is TGTGCCAGCAGCGAAAATCGGGGACAGGGAGTTCCCAGCGAGCAGTACTTC.

This chain links TRBV24-1 with TRBJ2-3; TRBD2 matches 7 bases. The CDR3 is 15 residues long. Germline loops: CDR1 KGHDR, CDR2 SFDVKD. The junction had 12 bases not matched to a gene; V was cut back by 10 bases and J by 3 bases. The CDR3 region has the DNA TGTGCCACTAAAGGAGGGAGCGGGATTACAGATACGCAGTATTTT. The encoded protein is CATKGGSGITDTQYF.